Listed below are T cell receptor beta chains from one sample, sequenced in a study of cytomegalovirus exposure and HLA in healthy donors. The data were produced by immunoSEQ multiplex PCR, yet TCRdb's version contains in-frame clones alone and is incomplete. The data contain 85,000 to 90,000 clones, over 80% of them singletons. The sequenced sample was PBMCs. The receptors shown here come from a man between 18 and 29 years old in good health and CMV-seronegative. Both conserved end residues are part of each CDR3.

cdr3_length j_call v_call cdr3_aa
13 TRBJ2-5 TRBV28 CASSYVGLETQYF
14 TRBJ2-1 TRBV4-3 CASSQALLAPEQFF
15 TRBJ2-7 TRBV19 CASSIADWGGYEQYF
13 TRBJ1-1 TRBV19 CASRNRGNTEAFF
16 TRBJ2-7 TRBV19 CASSISPGQGAREQYF
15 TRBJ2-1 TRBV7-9 CASTSPLSSNNEQFF
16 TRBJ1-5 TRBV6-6 CASSYGAQYSNQPQHF
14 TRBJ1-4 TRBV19 CASSRDATNEKLFF
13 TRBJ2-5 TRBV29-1 CSVGRGVVETQYF
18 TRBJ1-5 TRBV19 CASSRPGQGAVWNQPQHF
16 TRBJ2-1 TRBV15 CATSRGGGERANEQFF
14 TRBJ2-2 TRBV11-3 CASSPSGDTGELFF
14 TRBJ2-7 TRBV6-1 CASVQGQGNYEQYF
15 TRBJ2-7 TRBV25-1 CASSLQGQTRREQYF
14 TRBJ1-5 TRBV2 CASSVRQASQPQHF
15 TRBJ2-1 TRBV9 CASSVDSGKYNEQFF
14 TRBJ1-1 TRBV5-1 CASSLWGRGTEAFF
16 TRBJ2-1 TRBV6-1 CASSERPAGGSNEQFF
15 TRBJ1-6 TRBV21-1 CASSLRDRNNSPLHF
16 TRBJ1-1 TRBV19 CASSTRTTRVDTEAFF
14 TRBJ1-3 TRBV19 CASSITASGNTIYF
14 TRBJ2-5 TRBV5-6 CASSLGVVQETQYF
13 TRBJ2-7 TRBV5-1 CASSWLGVYEQYF
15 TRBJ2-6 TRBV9 CASRGASSGANVLTF
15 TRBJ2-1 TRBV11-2 CASSPTSRTYNEQFF
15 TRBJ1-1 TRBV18 CASSPRQAMNTEAFF
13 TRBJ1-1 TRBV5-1 CASSYSGYTEAFF
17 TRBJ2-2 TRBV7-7 CASSKRIQGRNTGELFF
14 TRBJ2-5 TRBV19 CASSIDRGGETQYF
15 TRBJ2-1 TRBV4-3 CASSRGLAGVSEQFF
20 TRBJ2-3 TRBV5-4 CASTGVGRTSGTYSTDTQYF
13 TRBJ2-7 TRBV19 CASRIAGDAEQYF
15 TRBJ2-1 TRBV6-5 CASTGDQGSHNEQFF
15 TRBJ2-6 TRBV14 CASSLDRSGANVLTF
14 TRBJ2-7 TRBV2 CASSGLAMNYEQYF
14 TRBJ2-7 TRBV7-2 CASSPDSGRNEQYF
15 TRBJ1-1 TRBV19 CASGIQGSENTEAFF
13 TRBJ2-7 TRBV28 CASSSPALGGQYF
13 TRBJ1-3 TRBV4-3 CASSQDRVNTIYF
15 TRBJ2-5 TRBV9 CASSLEQGRQETQYF
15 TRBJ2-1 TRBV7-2 CATQLAATTYNEQFF
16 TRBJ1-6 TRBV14 CASSQNTGGANSPLHF
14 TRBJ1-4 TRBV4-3 CASSQASDDGKLFF
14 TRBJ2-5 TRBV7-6 CASSLGGSAETQYF
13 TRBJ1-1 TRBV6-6 CASGRQGNTEAFF
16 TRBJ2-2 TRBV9 CASSAQRQVLHGELFF
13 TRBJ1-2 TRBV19 CASSILQGIGYTF
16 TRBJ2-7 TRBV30 CAWSLENKYLSYEQYF
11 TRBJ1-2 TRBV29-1 CSVDRGGDYTF
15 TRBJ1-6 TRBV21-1 CASRNRGRANSPLHF
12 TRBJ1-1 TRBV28 CASNPFQGEAFF
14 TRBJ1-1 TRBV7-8 CASSAIARNTEAFF
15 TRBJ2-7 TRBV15 CATSSPSAALYEQYF
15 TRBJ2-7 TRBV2 CASRQVGTIAYEQYF
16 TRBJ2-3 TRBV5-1 CASSWTGLPSTDTQYF
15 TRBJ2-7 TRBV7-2 CASSLSGRADLEQYF
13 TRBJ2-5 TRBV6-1 CASSRDRQETQYF